This T cell receptor (beta chain) was sequenced during a study of T cell responses to AZD1222 COVID-19 vaccine. The wider study: Recipients boosted at about 4 weeks or about 12 weeks are pooled. Study outcomes and limitations: The repertoires were collected only after the peak T cell response. Donor demographics were predominantly white British with a female majority; clonal diversity may be underestimated.

This clone has just one count. Its antigen is undetermined. The CDR3 runs to 16 residues. CDR1 and CDR2 (germline): PRHDT, FYEKMQ (reference sequence). Trimming removed 0 bases from V and 4 bases from J; junction bases left unmatched: 5. Libraries were prepared by immunoSEQ multiplex PCR; TCRdb keeps only in-frame clonotypes and omits some of them. The sample consists of around 130,000 clones, almost 95% of them appearing once. This receptor was taken from an adult in good health. The V call is TRBV13, the J call TRBJ2-1; 8 bases line up with TRBD2. Sample: peripheral blood, taken on day 0 of AZD1222 vaccination. CDR3: CASSLGSGGKYNEQFF. Written as DNA, the CDR3 is TGTGCCAGCAGCTTAGGCTCGGGGGGGAAATACAATGAGCAGTTCTTC.